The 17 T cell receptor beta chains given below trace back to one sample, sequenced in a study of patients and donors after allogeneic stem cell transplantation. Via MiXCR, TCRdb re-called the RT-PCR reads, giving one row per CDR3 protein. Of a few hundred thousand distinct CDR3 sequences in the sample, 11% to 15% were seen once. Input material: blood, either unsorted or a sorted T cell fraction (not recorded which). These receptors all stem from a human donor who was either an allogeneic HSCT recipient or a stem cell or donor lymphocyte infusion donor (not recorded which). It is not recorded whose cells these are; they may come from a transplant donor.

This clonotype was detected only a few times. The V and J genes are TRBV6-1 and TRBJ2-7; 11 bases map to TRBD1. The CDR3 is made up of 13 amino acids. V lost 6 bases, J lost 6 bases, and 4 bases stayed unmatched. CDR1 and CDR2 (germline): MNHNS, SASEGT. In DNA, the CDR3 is TGTGCCAGCAGCCGGGGACAGGGGGGCGAGCAGTACTTC. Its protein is CASSRGQGGEQYF.

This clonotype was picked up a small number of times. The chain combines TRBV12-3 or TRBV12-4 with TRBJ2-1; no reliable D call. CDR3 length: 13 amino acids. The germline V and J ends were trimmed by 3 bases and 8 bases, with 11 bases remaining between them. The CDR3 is CASSFRAGDEQFF. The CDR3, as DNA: TGTGCCAGCAGTTTCCGTGCTGGGGATGAGCAGTTCTTC.

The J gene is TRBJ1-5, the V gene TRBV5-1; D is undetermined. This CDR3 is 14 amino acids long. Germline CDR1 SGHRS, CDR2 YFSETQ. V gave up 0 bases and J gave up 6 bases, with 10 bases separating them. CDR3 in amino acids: CASSLGDISQPQHF. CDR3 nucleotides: TGCGCCAGCAGCTTGGGAGATATCAGTCAGCCCCAGCATTTT.

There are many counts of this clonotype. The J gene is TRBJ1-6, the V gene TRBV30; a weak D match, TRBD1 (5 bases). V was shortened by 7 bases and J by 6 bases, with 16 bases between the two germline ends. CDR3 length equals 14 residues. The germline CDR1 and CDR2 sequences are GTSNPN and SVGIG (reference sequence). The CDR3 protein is CASASDSINSPLHF. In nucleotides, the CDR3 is TGTGCCTCTGCCAGTGACAGTATTAATTCACCCCTCCACTTT.

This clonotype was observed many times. This chain's CDR3 is CATSFGRGGTDTQYF. As DNA, the CDR3 is TGTGCCACCTCCTTCGGGCGGGGGGGCACAGATACGCAGTATTTT. The chain joins TRBV6-4 to TRBJ2-3, with 8 bases lining up with TRBD2. Trimming at V came to 10 bases and at J to 1 base, leaving 10 bases not matched to a gene. CDR1 and CDR2 (germline): MRHNA, SNTAGT. The CDR3 covers 15 residues.

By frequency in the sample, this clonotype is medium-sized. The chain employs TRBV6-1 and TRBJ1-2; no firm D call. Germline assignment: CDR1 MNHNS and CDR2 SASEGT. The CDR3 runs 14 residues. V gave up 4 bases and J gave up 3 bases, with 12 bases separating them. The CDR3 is CASSGFLNDYGYTF. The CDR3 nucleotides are TGTGCCAGCAGTGGGTTTTTAAACGACTATGGCTACACCTTC.

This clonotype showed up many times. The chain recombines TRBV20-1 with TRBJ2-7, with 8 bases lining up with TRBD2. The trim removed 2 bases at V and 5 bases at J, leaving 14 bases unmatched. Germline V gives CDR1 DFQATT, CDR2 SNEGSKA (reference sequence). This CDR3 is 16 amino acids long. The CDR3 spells CSARMRGVAGYDEQYF. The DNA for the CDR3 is TGCAGTGCTAGAATGCGAGGGGTAGCGGGGTACGACGAGCAGTACTTC.

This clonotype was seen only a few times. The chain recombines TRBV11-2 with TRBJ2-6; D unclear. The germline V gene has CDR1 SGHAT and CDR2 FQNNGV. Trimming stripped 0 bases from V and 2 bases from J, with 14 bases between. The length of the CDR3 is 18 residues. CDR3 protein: CASSLDPPLGTGANVLTF. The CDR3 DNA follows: TGTGCCAGCAGCTTAGACCCCCCACTTGGGACTGGGGCCAACGTCCTGACTTTC. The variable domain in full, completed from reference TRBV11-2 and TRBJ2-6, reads EAGVAQSPRYKIIEKRQSVAFWCNPISGHATLYWYQQILGQGPKLLIQFQNNGVVDDSQLPKDRFSAERLKGVDSTLKIQPAKLEDSAVYLCASSLDPPLGTGANVLTFGAGSRLTVL.

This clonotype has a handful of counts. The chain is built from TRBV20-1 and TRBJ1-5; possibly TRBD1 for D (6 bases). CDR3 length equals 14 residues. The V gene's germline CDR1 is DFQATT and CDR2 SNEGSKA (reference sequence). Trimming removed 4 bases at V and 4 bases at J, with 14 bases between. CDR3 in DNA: TGCAGTGCTAACGGGGGCGGTGGAAATCAGCCCCAGCATTTT. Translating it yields CSANGGGGNQPQHF.

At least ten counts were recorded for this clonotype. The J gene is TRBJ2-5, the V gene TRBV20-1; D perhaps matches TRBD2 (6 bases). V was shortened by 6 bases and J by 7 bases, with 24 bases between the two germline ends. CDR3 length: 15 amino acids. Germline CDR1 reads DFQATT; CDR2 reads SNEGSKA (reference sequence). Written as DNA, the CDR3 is TGCAGTGCCCCAGATCCCCTCCGGGAGCGCCGGACCCAGTACTTC. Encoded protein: CSAPDPLRERRTQYF.

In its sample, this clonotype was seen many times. The CDR3 here is CASSLGGREGEQYF. The CDR3 bases are TGCGCCAGCAGCTTGGGTGGCAGGGAAGGCGAGCAGTACTTC. The V gene is TRBV5-1, the J gene TRBJ2-7, with D possibly being TRBD1 (5 bases). This CDR3 region has 14 residues. Germline V gene data show CDR1 as SGHRS and CDR2 as YFSETQ. The ends were cut back, 0 bases at V and 6 bases at J, with 13 bases in the middle.

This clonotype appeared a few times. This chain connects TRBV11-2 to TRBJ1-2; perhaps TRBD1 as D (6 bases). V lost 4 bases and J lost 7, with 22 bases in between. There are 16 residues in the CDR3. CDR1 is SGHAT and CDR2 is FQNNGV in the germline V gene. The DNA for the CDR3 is TGTGCCAGCAGCTCAATTAGGGGGGACGGTCTAGGTGGCTACACCTTC. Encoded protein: CASSSIRGDGLGGYTF. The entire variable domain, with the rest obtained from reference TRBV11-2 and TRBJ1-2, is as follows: EAGVAQSPRYKIIEKRQSVAFWCNPISGHATLYWYQQILGQGPKLLIQFQNNGVVDDSQLPKDRFSAERLKGVDSTLKIQPAKLEDSAVYLCASSSIRGDGLGGYTFGSGTRLTVV.

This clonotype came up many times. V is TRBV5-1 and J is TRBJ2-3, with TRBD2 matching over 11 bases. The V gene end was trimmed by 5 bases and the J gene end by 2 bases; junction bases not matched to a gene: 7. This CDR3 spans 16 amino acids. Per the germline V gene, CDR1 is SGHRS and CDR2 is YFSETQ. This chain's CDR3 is CASSGLAGPFTDTQYF. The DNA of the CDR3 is TGCGCCAGCAGTGGACTAGCGGGCCCATTCACAGATACGCAGTATTTT.

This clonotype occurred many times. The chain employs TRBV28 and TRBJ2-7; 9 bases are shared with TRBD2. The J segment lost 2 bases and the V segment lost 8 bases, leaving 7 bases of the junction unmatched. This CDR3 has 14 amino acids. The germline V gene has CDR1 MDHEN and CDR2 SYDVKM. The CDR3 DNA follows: TGTGCCAGCCAAAGAGGCGGGAGGGCCTACGAGCAGTACTTC. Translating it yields CASQRGGRAYEQYF.

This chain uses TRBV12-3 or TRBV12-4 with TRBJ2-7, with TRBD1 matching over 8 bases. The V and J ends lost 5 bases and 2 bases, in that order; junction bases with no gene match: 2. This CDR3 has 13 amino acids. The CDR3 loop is CASSTGGTYEQYF. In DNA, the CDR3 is TGTGCCAGCAGTACAGGGGGTACCTACGAGCAGTACTTC.

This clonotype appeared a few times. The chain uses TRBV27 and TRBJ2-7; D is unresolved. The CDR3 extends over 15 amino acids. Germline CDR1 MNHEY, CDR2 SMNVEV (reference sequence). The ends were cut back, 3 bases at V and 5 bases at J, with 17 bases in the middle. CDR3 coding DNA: TGTGCCAGCAGTTTTTTCCAATCCCCTGGGGACGAGCAGTACTTC. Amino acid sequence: CASSFFQSPGDEQYF.

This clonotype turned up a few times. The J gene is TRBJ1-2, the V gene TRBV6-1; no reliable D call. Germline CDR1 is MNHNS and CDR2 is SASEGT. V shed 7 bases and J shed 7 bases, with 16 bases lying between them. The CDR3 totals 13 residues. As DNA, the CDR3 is TGTGCCAGCACCCCCACTGGAACGAGTGGCTACACCTTC. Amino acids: CASTPTGTSGYTF.